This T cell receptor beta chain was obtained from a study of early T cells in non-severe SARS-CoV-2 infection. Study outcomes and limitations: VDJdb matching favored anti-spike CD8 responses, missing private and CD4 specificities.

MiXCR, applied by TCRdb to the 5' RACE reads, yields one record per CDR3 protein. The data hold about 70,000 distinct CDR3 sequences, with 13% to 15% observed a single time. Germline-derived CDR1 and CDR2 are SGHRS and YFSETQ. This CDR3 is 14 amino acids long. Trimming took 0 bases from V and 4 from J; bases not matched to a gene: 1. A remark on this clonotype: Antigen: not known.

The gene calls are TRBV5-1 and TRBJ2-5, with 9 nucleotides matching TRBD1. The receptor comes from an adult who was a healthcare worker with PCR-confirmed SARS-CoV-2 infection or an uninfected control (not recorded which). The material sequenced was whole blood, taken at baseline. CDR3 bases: TGCGCCAGCAGCTTGGAGGGACAGGGAGAGACCCAGTACTTC. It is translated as CASSLEGQGETQYF.